This T cell receptor (beta chain) appears in the sequencing data of a study of blood T cell repertoires in COVID-19. Per germline, CDR1 MDHEN and CDR2 SYDVKM. This CDR3 contains 14 residues. V dropped 7 bases and J dropped 3 bases, with 13 bases sitting between them. In the source study's methods: Estimation of nucleated cell counts was performed using reference gene primer amplification. Generated by immunoSEQ multiplex PCR, the TCRdb table keeps only in-frame clones and is missing some. V, J and clone size are those of that table, while D and trimming were read from the DNA. Of approximately 70,000 clones listed, roughly 90% are singletons.

The chain couples TRBV28 to TRBJ1-3; D may be TRBD1 (5 bases). This TCR was recovered from a middle-aged man with COVID-19, enrolled during active disease. The sample comprised peripheral blood. CDR3 residues: CASIKTDGGNTIYF. DNA of the CDR3: TGTGCCAGCATCAAGACAGATGGTGGAAACACCATATATTTT.